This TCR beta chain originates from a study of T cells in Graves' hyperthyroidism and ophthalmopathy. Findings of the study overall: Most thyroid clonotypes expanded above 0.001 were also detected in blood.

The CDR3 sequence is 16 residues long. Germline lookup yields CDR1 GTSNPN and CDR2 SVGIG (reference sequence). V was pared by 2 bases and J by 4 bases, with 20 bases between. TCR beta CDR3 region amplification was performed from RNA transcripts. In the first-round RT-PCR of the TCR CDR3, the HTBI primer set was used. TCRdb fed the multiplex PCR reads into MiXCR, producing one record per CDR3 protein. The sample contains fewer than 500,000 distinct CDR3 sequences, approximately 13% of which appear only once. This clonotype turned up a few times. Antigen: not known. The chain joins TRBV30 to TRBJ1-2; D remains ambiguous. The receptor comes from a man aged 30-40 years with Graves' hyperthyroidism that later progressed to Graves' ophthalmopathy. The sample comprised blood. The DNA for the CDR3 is TGTGCCTGGAGTAGACCCTCCGGAGGGCGTGTCTATGGCTACACCTTC. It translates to CAWSRPSGGRVYGYTF.